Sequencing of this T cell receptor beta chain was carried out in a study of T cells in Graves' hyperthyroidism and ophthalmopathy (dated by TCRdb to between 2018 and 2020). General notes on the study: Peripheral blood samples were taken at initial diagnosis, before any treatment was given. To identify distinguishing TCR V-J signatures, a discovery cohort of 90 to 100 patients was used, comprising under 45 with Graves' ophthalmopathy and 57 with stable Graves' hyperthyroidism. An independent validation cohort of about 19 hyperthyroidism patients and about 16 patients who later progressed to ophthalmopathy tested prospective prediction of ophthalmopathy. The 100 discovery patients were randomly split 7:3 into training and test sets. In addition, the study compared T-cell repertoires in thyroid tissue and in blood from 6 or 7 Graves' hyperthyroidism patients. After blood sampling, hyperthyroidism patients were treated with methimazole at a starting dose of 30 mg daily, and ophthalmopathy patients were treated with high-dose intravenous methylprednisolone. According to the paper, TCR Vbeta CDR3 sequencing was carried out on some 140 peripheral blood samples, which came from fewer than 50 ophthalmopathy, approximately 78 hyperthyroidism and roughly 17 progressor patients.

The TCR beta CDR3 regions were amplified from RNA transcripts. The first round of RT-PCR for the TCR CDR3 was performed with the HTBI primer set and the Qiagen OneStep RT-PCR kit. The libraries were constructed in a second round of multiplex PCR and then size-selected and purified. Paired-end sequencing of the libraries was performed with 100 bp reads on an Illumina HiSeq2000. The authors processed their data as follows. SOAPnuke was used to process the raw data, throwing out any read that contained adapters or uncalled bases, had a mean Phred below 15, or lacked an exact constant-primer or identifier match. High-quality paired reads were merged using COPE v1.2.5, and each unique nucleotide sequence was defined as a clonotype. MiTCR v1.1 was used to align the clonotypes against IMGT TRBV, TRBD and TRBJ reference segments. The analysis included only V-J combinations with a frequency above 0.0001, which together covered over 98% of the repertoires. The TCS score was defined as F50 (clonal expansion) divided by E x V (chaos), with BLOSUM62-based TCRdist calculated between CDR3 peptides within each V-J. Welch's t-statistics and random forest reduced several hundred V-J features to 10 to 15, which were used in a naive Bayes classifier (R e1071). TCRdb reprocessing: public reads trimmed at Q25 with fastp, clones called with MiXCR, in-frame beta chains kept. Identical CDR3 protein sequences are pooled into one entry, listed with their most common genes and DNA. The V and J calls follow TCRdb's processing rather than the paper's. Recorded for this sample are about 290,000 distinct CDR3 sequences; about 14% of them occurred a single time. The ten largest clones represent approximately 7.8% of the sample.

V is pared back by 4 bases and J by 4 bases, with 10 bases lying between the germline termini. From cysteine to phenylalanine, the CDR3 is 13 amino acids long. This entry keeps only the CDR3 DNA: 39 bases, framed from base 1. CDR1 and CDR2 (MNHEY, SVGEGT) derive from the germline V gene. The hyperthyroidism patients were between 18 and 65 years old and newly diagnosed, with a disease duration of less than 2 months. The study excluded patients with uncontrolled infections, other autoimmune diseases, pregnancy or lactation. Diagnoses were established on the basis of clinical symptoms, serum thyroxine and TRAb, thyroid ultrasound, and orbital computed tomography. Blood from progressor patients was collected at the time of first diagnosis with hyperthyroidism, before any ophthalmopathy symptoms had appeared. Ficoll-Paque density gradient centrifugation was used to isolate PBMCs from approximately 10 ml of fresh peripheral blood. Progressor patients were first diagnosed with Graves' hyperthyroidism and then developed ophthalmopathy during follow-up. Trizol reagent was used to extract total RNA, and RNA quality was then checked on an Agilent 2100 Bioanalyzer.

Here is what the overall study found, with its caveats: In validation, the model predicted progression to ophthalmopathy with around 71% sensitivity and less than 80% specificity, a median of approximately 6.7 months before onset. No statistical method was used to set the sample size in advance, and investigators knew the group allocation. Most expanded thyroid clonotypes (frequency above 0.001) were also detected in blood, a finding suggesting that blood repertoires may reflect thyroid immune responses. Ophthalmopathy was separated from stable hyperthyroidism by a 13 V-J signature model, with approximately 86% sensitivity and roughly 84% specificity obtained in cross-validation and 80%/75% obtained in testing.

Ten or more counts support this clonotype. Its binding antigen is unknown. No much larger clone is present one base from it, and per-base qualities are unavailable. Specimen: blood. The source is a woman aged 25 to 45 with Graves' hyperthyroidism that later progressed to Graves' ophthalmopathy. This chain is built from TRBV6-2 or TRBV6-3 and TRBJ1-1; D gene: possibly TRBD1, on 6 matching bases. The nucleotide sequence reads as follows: TGTGCCAGCAGTTTGGGGGCAGGCACTGAAGCTTTCTTT. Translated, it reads CASSLGAGTEAFF.